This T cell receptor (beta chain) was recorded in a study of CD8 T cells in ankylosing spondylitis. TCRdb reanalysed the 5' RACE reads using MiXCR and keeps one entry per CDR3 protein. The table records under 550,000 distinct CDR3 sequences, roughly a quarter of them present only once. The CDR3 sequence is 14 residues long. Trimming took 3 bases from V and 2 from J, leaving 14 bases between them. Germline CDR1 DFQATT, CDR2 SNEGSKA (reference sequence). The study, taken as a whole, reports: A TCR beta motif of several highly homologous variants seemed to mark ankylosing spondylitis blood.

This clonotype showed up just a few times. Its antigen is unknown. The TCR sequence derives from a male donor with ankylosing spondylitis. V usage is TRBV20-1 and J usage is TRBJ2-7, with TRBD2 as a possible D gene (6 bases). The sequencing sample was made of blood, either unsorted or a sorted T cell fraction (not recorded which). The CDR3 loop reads CSASGLAVTYEQYF. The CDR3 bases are TGCAGTGCTAGTGGTTTAGCGGTTACCTACGAGCAGTACTTC.